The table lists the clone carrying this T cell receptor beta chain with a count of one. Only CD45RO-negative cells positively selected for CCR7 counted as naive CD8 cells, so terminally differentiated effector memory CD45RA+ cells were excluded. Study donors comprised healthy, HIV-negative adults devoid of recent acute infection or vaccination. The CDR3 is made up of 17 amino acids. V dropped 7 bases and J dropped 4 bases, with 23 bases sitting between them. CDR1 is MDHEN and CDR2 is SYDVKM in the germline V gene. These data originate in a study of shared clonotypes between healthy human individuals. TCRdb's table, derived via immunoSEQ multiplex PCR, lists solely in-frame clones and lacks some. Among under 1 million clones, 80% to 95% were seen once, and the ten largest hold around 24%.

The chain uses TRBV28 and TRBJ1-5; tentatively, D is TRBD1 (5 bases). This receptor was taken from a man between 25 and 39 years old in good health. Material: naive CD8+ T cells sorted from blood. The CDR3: CASTMMVTGLRNQPQHF. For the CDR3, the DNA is TGTGCCAGCACCATGATGGTAACAGGCCTTAGAAATCAGCCCCAGCATTTT.